This T cell receptor beta chain derives from a study of T cells in localized non-small cell lung cancer. Generated by immunoSEQ multiplex PCR, the TCRdb table keeps only in-frame clones and is missing some. The sample shows roughly 38,000 clones, about 85% of them seen only once. CDR3 size: 15 residues. The junction had 4 bases not matched to a gene; V was cut back by 1 base and J by 4 bases. Per germline, CDR1 LGHNA and CDR2 YNFKEQ. This sequence originates from a woman aged 18 to 55 with stage III lung adenocarcinoma. Sequences were derived from peripheral blood, sampled before any cancer treatment. The chain uses TRBV4-2 and TRBJ1-1; 9 bases agree with TRBD1. The CDR3 spells CASSQAWDRATEAFF. CDR3 nucleotide sequence: TGTGCCAGCAGCCAAGCCTGGGACAGGGCCACTGAAGCTTTCTTT.